Following are 30 T cell receptor beta chains from one sample sequenced in a study of identical twins. TCRdb reanalysed the 5' RACE reads using MiXCR and keeps one entry per CDR3 protein. In the table there are roughly 770,000 distinct CDR3 sequences, about 20% of which are singletons. This same sample was also part of a study on T cells expressing NK-cell markers.

Sequencing was performed on PBMCs. The source is a woman between 18 and 29 years old in good health.

This clonotype was seen only a few times. The rearrangement links TRBV2 to TRBJ2-7, with D possibly being TRBD1 (6 bases). Between the trimmed V and J ends, which lost 6 bases and 2 bases, there was a span of 20 bases. CDR3 length: 16 amino acids. Germline V lookup: CDR1 SNHLY, CDR2 FYNNEI. The CDR3 bases are TGTGCCAGCAGACCCCAGGGGACCCTTACCCCCTACGAGCAGTACTTC. This translates into CASRPQGTLTPYEQYF. The whole variable domain, remainder taken from reference TRBV2 and TRBJ2-7, is EPEVTQTPSHQVTQMGQEVILRCVPISNHLYFYWYRQILGQKVEFLVSFYNNEISEKSEIFDDQFSVERPDGSNFTLKIRSTKLEDSAMYFCASRPQGTLTPYEQYFGPGTRLTVT.

This clonotype has a handful of counts. The genes are TRBV20-1 and TRBJ2-7; TRBD2 matches at 14 bases. The CDR3 spans 15 residues. V was pared by 5 bases and J by 4 bases, with 7 bases of the junction left unmatched. In germline, CDR1 is DFQATT, CDR2 SNEGSKA (reference sequence). The CDR3 sequence is CSASTGTSGRYEQYF. The CDR3 DNA reads as TGCAGTGCTTCGACCGGGACTAGCGGGAGATACGAGCAGTACTTC.

For the CDR3, the DNA is TGCAGTGCCCCCGGCCCCGAGCGGCGCCACTACAATGAGCAGTTCTTC. It encodes CSAPGPERRHYNEQFF. The chain carries TRBV20-1 and TRBJ2-1, with D perhaps matching TRBD2 (5 bases). Germline V CDR1 and CDR2: DFQATT, SNEGSKA (reference sequence). The CDR3 is made up of 16 amino acids. Trimming stripped 6 bases from V and 3 bases from J, with 21 bases between.

The genes are TRBV12-3 or TRBV12-4 and TRBJ2-7, with D unresolved. The V end lost 7 bases, the J end lost 2 bases, and 15 bases lay between the germline ends. The CDR3 has 14 amino acids. CDR3 residues: CASTPSGITYEQYF. The DNA of the CDR3 is TGTGCCAGCACCCCATCCGGCATTACCTACGAGCAGTACTTC.

CDR3 in DNA: TGCAGTGCCAGACAGTTCACTGAAGCTTTCTTT. Translated: CSARQFTEAFF. The rearrangement links TRBV20-1 to TRBJ1-1; D might be TRBD1 (5 bases). Deletions cut 6 bases from V and 4 bases from J, with 9 bases between. The CDR3 sequence is 11 residues long. Germline values: CDR1 DFQATT, CDR2 SNEGSKA (reference sequence).

The chain combines TRBV10-2 with TRBJ2-1, with TRBD1 matching 10 bases. With 8 bases clipped from V and 14 bases from J, the junction kept 6 bases outside the gene matches. The CDR3 spans 11 residues. CDR1 and CDR2 from the germline V gene are WSHSY and SAAADI. The CDR3 DNA follows: TGCGCCAGCTCGGACGGGACAGGGGAGTTCTTC. This translates into CASSDGTGEFF.

V and J are TRBV7-9 and TRBJ2-7; 7 bases agree with TRBD2. The CDR3 contains 14 residues. V shed 5 bases and J 5 bases; nucleotides not matched to a gene: 9. Germline CDR1 is SEHNR and CDR2 is FQNEAQ (reference sequence). CDR3 sequence: CASSEDTGRDEQYF. CDR3 DNA sequence: TGTGCCAGCAGCGAGGACACGGGGAGGGACGAGCAGTACTTC.

This clonotype was detected ten times or more. J is TRBJ2-7 and V is TRBV20-1, with D hard to call. Germline V gives CDR1 DFQATT, CDR2 SNEGSKA (reference sequence). This CDR3 has 12 amino acids. V lost 3 bases to trimming and J lost 4 bases, with 10 bases between them. For the CDR3, the DNA is TGCAGTGCTAGCCACAGAAAGTACGAGCAGTACTTC. As protein: CSASHRKYEQYF.

The rearrangement uses TRBV5-1 and TRBJ2-1, with a weak D call TRBD2 (6 bases). V was shortened by 0 bases and J by 0 bases, with 16 bases between the two germline ends. The CDR3 is 18 amino acids. Germline values: CDR1 SGHRS, CDR2 YFSETQ. The CDR3 DNA sequence: TGCGCCAGCAGCTTGGAAATCGGCGGGGATAGCTCCTACAATGAGCAGTTCTTC. It is translated as CASSLEIGGDSSYNEQFF.

This clonotype appeared a few times. This chain connects TRBV6-1 to TRBJ1-2; TRBD1 matches at 12 bases. Germline V gene data show CDR1 as MNHNS and CDR2 as SASEGT. CDR3 length equals 14 residues. The ends lost 7 bases at V and 7 bases at J; junction bases unmatched: 7. The CDR3: CASKKGQGALGYTF. The CDR3 bases are TGTGCCAGCAAGAAGGGACAGGGGGCGCTTGGCTACACCTTC.

V usage is TRBV10-3 and J usage is TRBJ2-1; tentatively, D is TRBD2 (6 bases). The V gene's germline CDR1 is ENHRY and CDR2 SYGVKD. The germline V and J ends were trimmed by 5 bases and 8 bases, with 19 bases remaining between them. The CDR3 has 15 amino acids. The CDR3, as DNA: TGTGCCATCAGTTTTCGGGACTCCCCCCCCGATGAGCAGTTCTTC. This gives the protein CAISFRDSPPDEQFF.

This clonotype was observed at least ten times. J is TRBJ2-1 and V is TRBV20-1; 11 bases align to TRBD2. The length of the CDR3 is 16 residues. From germline, CDR1 is DFQATT and CDR2 SNEGSKA (reference sequence). After removal of 6 bases from V and 3 bases from J, the junction contained 10 bases not matched to a gene. The chain's CDR3 is CSAELSGRAFYNEQFF. Here the CDR3 DNA reads TGCAGTGCCGAACTTAGCGGGAGGGCTTTCTACAATGAGCAGTTCTTC.

This clonotype was seen a few times. In DNA, the CDR3 is TGCGCCAGCAGCTTGTTTAGCGGAGCTTACAATGAGCAGTTCTTC. Encoded protein: CASSLFSGAYNEQFF. The chain carries TRBV5-1 and TRBJ2-1; tentative D call: TRBD2 (6 bases). The CDR3 sequence is 15 residues long. Germline assignment: CDR1 SGHRS and CDR2 YFSETQ. V lost 1 base and J lost 4, with 12 bases in between.

This clonotype occurred a few times. The genes are TRBV12-3 or TRBV12-4 and TRBJ2-7; no clear D. The germline V and J ends were trimmed by 5 bases and 3 bases, with 11 bases remaining between them. The CDR3 runs to 13 residues. DNA for the CDR3: TGTGCCAGCAGTCGGACGTTCAACTACGAGCAGTACTTC. Its translation: CASSRTFNYEQYF.

The chain combines TRBV12-3 or TRBV12-4 with TRBJ1-3, with D perhaps matching TRBD1 (5 bases). This CDR3 is built from 15 residues. V was clipped by 2 bases and J by 0 bases, with 8 bases between them. Written as DNA, the CDR3 is TGTGCCAGCAGTTTATGGGGCCGCTCTGGAAACACCATATATTTT. Protein: CASSLWGRSGNTIYF.

The chain joins TRBV9 to TRBJ1-2; D perhaps matches TRBD1 (5 bases). Germline V gene sequence: CDR1 SGDLS, CDR2 YYNGEE. V was cut by 7 bases and J by 6 bases, with 22 bases left in between. The CDR3 is made up of 15 amino acids. The CDR3 bases are TGTGCCAGCCATAGGGGAGACAGTCTTTTCCATGGCTACACCTTC. Its protein is CASHRGDSLFHGYTF. Drawing the rest from reference TRBV9 and TRBJ1-2, the complete variable domain is DSGVTQTPKHLITATGQRVTLRCSPRSGDLSVYWYQQSLDQGLQFLIQYYNGEERAKGNILERFSAQQFPDLHSELNLSSLELGDSALYFCASHRGDSLFHGYTFGSGTRLTVV.

This clonotype appeared a few times. V usage is TRBV7-8 and J usage is TRBJ1-5; a possible D gene is TRBD1 (5 bases). The CDR3 has 15 residues. V lost 5 bases, J lost 0 bases, and 11 bases lay in between. Germline V gene sequence: CDR1 SGHVS, CDR2 FQNEAQ. The CDR3 loop reads CASSPSGGSNQPQHF. CDR3 nucleotide sequence: TGTGCCAGCAGCCCATCGGGGGGTAGCAATCAGCCCCAGCATTTT.

This clonotype was counted many times. This sequence joins TRBV3-1 and TRBJ1-2; a possible D gene is TRBD1 (5 bases). Trimming took off 1 base at V and 8 bases at J, with 17 bases between the two ends. Germline lookup yields CDR1 LGHDT and CDR2 YNNKEL (reference sequence). The CDR3 has 15 amino acids. CDR3: CASSQGQRSSGGYTF. The CDR3 DNA is TGTGCCAGCAGCCAAGGACAGCGAAGTTCTGGCGGCTACACCTTC. Full variable domain (remainder filled in from reference TRBV3-1 and TRBJ1-2): DTAVSQTPKYLVTQMGNDKSIKCEQNLGHDTMYWYKQDSKKFLKIMFSYNNKELIINETVPNRFSPKSPDKAHLNLHINSLELGDSAVYFCASSQGQRSSGGYTFGSGTRLTVV.

This CDR3 reads CASSLWGRNSGNTIYF. The CDR3 region has the DNA TGTGCCAGCAGTTTATGGGGACGAAACTCTGGAAACACCATATATTTT. The V gene is TRBV12-3 or TRBV12-4, the J gene TRBJ1-3, with D perhaps matching TRBD1 (5 bases). The CDR3 runs 16 residues. V lost 2 bases and J lost 0, with 11 bases in between.

This clonotype has just a few counts. The chain is built from TRBV10-3 and TRBJ2-4; D is uncertain. V was pared by 3 bases and J by 1 base, with 10 bases between. The CDR3 has 15 amino acids. Germline V lookup: CDR1 ENHRY, CDR2 SYGVKD. In DNA, the CDR3 is TGTGCCATCAGTGACTCCGGCCGGGCCAAAAACATTCAGTACTTC. This sequence encodes CAISDSGRAKNIQYF.

The chain is built from TRBV7-2 and TRBJ1-5; 9 nucleotides agree with TRBD1. V lost 5 bases and J lost 7; bases outside the gene matches: 6. CDR1 and CDR2 from the germline V gene are SGHTA and FQGNSA. The CDR3 runs 14 residues. The CDR3 DNA is TGTGCCAGCAGCAACCGACAGGGGGACCAGCCCCAGCATTTT. Translating gives CASSNRQGDQPQHF. Full variable domain (remainder filled in from reference TRBV7-2 and TRBJ1-5): GAGVSQSPSNKVTEKGKDVELRCDPISGHTALYWYRQSLGQGLEFLIYFQGNSAPDKSGLPSDRFSAERTGGSVSTLTIQRTQQEDSAVYLCASSNRQGDQPQHFGDGTRLSIL.

This clonotype was detected a few times. The gene calls are TRBV6-1 and TRBJ2-7; D ambiguous. Germline V lookup: CDR1 MNHNS, CDR2 SASEGT. CDR3 length: 14 residues. V dropped 5 bases and J dropped 2 bases, with 13 bases sitting between them. In DNA, the CDR3 is TGTGCCAGCAGTACCCAGACGCGTCCCTACGAGCAGTACTTC. Translating gives CASSTQTRPYEQYF.

This clonotype has at least ten counts. The rearrangement uses TRBV20-1 and TRBJ2-1, with TRBD2 identical over 7 bases. The trim removed 2 bases at V and 1 base at J, leaving 8 bases unmatched. CDR3 length equals 16 residues. Looked up from germline, CDR1 is DFQATT and CDR2 is SNEGSKA (reference sequence). CDR3 nucleotides: TGCAGTGCTAGACCGTACCCGGGAGGATCCTACAATGAGCAGTTCTTC. The encoded protein is CSARPYPGGSYNEQFF.

The V gene is TRBV12-3 or TRBV12-4, the J gene TRBJ2-7; 10 nucleotides match TRBD1. The CDR3 extends over 14 amino acids. V was clipped by 6 bases and J by 3 bases; unmatched bases: 5. In DNA form, the CDR3 reads TGTGCCAGCAGGAGGACAGGGGGTGGCTACGAGCAGTACTTC. Amino acids: CASRRTGGGYEQYF.

This clonotype has only a few counts. J is TRBJ2-5 and V is TRBV5-1; D remains unclear. The germline CDR1 and CDR2 sequences are SGHRS and YFSETQ. The CDR3 covers 14 residues. The V end was cut by 0 bases, the J end by 2 bases, with 8 bases between. The CDR3 DNA is TGCGCCAGCAGCTTGGACAGAGGTCAAGAGACCCAGTACTTC. Encoded protein: CASSLDRGQETQYF.

The rearrangement links TRBV9 to TRBJ2-1, with D perhaps being TRBD1 or TRBD2 (5 bases each). Deletions cut 2 bases from V and 4 bases from J, with 16 bases between. In germline, CDR1 is SGDLS, CDR2 YYNGEE. The CDR3 extends over 16 amino acids. The CDR3 region is CASSVGPGPKYNEQFF. CDR3 DNA sequence: TGTGCCAGCAGCGTGGGCCCGGGACCTAAATACAATGAGCAGTTCTTC.

This clonotype occurred a few times. The chain couples TRBV29-1 to TRBJ2-6; 7 positions match TRBD1. The V gene end was trimmed by 7 bases and the J gene end by 1 base; junction bases not matched to a gene: 7. This CDR3 has 15 amino acids. Germline V gene data show CDR1 as SQVTM and CDR2 as ANQGSEA. The CDR3 nucleotides read TGCAGCGCCCTGGGCAGGGGGTCTGGGGCCAACGTCCTGACTTTC. Protein product: CSALGRGSGANVLTF.

CDR3 sequence reads: CASRPTGALSNEKLFF. CDR3 in DNA: TGTGCCAGCAGACCGACAGGGGCCCTTTCTAATGAAAAACTGTTTTTT. This chain connects TRBV12-3 or TRBV12-4 to TRBJ1-4, with 8 bases identical to TRBD1. The trim removed 6 bases at V and 3 bases at J, leaving 9 bases unmatched. The CDR3 sequence is 16 residues long.

This clonotype showed up just a few times. The chain joins TRBV20-1 to TRBJ2-1; 15 bases align to TRBD2. The trim removed 0 bases at V and 0 bases at J, leaving 6 bases unmatched. Germline V gives CDR1 DFQATT, CDR2 SNEGSKA (reference sequence). CDR3 length equals 19 residues. CDR3 in amino acids: CSARDSRTSGRASYNEQFF. In DNA form, the CDR3 reads TGCAGTGCTAGAGATTCCCGGACTAGCGGGAGGGCCTCCTACAATGAGCAGTTCTTC.

This clonotype was detected a few times. The J gene is TRBJ1-1, the V gene TRBV20-1, with D possibly TRBD1 on 5 matching bases. Looked up from germline, CDR1 is DFQATT and CDR2 is SNEGSKA (reference sequence). Deletions cut 3 bases from V and 0 bases from J, with 14 bases between. The CDR3 runs 15 residues. Here the CDR3 DNA reads TGCAGTGCTAGCCGACAGTCCTTTATGAACACTGAAGCTTTCTTT. Translating gives CSASRQSFMNTEAFF.